These 27 T cell receptor beta chains share one sample of origin, sequenced in a study of T cell repertoires in cytomegalovirus infection. MiXCR, run by TCRdb on the reads, gives a single entry per CDR3 protein. The data show hundreds of thousands of distinct CDR3 sequences, roughly 26% seen once. The sequenced sample consisted of CD8+ T cells from PBMCs. These receptors all come from a human donor in good health (CMV status not recorded). Some clones in this sample may be carry-over from other donors' samples.

This clonotype was recorded many times. The chain uses TRBV7-9 and TRBJ2-1; D may be TRBD2 (6 bases). Germline values: CDR1 SEHNR, CDR2 FQNEAQ (reference sequence). The ends were cut back, 5 bases at V and 5 bases at J, with 7 bases in the middle. This CDR3 is 12 amino acids long. The DNA of the CDR3 is TGTGCCAGCAGCCGCGGGGACAATGAGCAGTTCTTC. Translated: CASSRGDNEQFF.

V is TRBV12-3 or TRBV12-4 and J is TRBJ2-7; D perhaps matches TRBD1 (6 bases). V was trimmed by 1 base and J by 6 bases, leaving 13 bases between them. The CDR3 has 14 residues. The CDR3 sequence: CASSLGRGPIEQYF. Here the CDR3 DNA reads TGTGCCAGCAGTTTAGGCAGGGGCCCTATCGAGCAGTACTTC.

Remarks on this clonotype: Given a much more abundant clone one base away, this may be a read error. This rearrangement joins TRBV7-6 to TRBJ1-1; no clear D gene. CDR3 size: 13 residues. The germline V gene encodes CDR1 SGHVS and CDR2 FNYEAQ. The CDR3 spells CDSSPDPNTEAFF. CDR3 coding DNA: TGTGACAGCAGCCCCGACCCGAACACTGAAGCTTTCTTT.

The table lists this clonotype with many counts. This chain connects TRBV6-5 to TRBJ2-1, with unresolved D. This CDR3 comprises 11 residues. V was clipped by 5 bases and J by 6 bases, with 5 bases between them. CDR1 is MNHEY and CDR2 is SVGAGI in the germline V gene. The CDR3 is CASSQLNEQFF. The CDR3 bases are TGTGCCAGCAGTCAGCTCAATGAGCAGTTCTTC.

The V gene is TRBV7-6, the J gene TRBJ2-1; 11 positions agree with TRBD2. V trimming: 3 bases; J trimming: 6 bases; junction bases outside the gene matches: 7. Per germline, CDR1 SGHVS and CDR2 FNYEAQ. This CDR3 region has 16 residues. The CDR3 bases are TGTGCCAGCAGCTTGTTAGCGGGGGGGACCTGCAATGAGCAGTTCTTC. Protein: CASSLLAGGTCNEQFF.

This chain uses TRBV5-5 with TRBJ2-2; the D is unclear. This CDR3 has 13 amino acids. Trimming stripped 0 bases from V and 7 bases from J, with 7 bases between. Germline V gene data show CDR1 as SGHKS and CDR2 as YYEKEE (reference sequence). The CDR3 DNA reads TGTGCCAGCAGCTTGGGAGGCCACGGGGAGCTGTTTTTT. Its translation: CASSLGGHGELFF.

This clonotype appeared once. The rearrangement uses TRBV20-1 and TRBJ2-5, with TRBD2 matching 7 bases. Germline CDR1 and CDR2: DFQATT and SNEGSKA (reference sequence). The CDR3 runs 18 residues. Losses at the gene ends were 1 base for V and 0 bases for J; bases not matched to a gene: 14. This CDR3 is CSARVRGDYNWYQETQYF. The CDR3 region has the DNA TGCAGTGCTAGAGTCCGGGGGGACTACAATTGGTACCAAGAGACCCAGTACTTC.

The J gene is TRBJ2-7, the V gene TRBV20-1; D not certain. This CDR3 is built from 13 residues. CDR1 and CDR2 (germline): DFQATT, SNEGSKA (reference sequence). With 7 bases removed from V and 6 bases from J, the gap between germline ends came to 19 bases. The CDR3 DNA is TGCAGTGGCAGACCCCCCGGGCAGGCCGAGCAGTACTTC. Translating it yields CSGRPPGQAEQYF.

The V and J genes are TRBV20-1 and TRBJ1-5; 7 nucleotides match TRBD1. J gave up 0 bases and V 6 bases, and 11 bases lay outside the gene matches. Germline CDR1 reads DFQATT; CDR2 reads SNEGSKA (reference sequence). The CDR3 runs to 16 residues. In DNA form, the CDR3 reads TGCAGTGCCCTTCTCGGGACAGTCTATAGCAATCAGCCCCAGCATTTT. Amino acid sequence: CSALLGTVYSNQPQHF.

This clonotype came up a few times. The chain combines TRBV28 with TRBJ2-3; possible D gene TRBD1, 6 bases. CDR3 length: 16 amino acids. Germline assignment: CDR1 MDHEN and CDR2 SYDVKM. V shed 4 bases and J shed 3 bases, with 17 bases lying between them. In DNA, the CDR3 is TGTGCCAGCAGTTCGGAGGACAGCGAAGGGACAGATACGCAGTATTTT. It encodes CASSSEDSEGTDTQYF. Combining the CDR3 with reference TRBV28 and TRBJ2-3 gives the whole variable domain DVKVTQSSRYLVKRTGEKVFLECVQDMDHENMFWYRQDPGLGLRLIYFSYDVKMKEKGDIPEGYSVSREKKERFSLILESASTNQTSMYLCASSSEDSEGTDTQYFGPGTRLTVL.

The chain carries TRBV6-2 or TRBV6-3 and TRBJ2-1; D is uncertain. The ends were cut back, 2 bases at V and 2 bases at J, with 10 bases in the middle. The CDR3 sequence is 15 residues long. Per the germline V gene, CDR1 is MNHEY and CDR2 is SVGEGT. CDR3 loop: CASSYGPAPYNEQFF. Written as DNA, the CDR3 is TGTGCCAGCAGTTACGGCCCGGCACCCTACAATGAGCAGTTCTTC.

This clonotype turned up a few times. V usage is TRBV29-1 and J usage is TRBJ2-5; tentative D call: TRBD1 (6 bases). This CDR3 spans 14 amino acids. Per the germline V gene, CDR1 is SQVTM and CDR2 is ANQGSEA. With 7 bases removed from V and 2 bases from J, the gap between germline ends came to 17 bases. The CDR3 spells CSALEEDSQETQYF. CDR3 nucleotide sequence: TGCAGCGCTTTGGAGGAGGACAGTCAAGAGACCCAGTACTTC.

This clonotype has ten or more counts. This chain links TRBV2 with TRBJ1-1, with D maybe TRBD1 (5 bases). Trimming removed 1 base from V and 1 base from J, with 7 bases in between. Looked up from germline, CDR1 is SNHLY and CDR2 is FYNNEI. This CDR3 is built from 14 residues. The CDR3 here is CASSEEGPNTEAFF. As DNA, the CDR3 is TGTGCCAGCAGTGAAGAGGGGCCGAACACTGAAGCTTTCTTT.

The rearrangement links TRBV27 to TRBJ1-6; D remains unclear. The CDR3 covers 13 residues. V lost 4 bases and J 7 bases, leaving 8 bases between the germline ends. The germline V gene has CDR1 MNHEY and CDR2 SMNVEV (reference sequence). The CDR3 DNA reads TGTGCCAGCAGTTCCGGGCTAAATTCACCCCTCCACTTT. Protein product: CASSSGLNSPLHF.

Only a few counts were recorded for this clonotype. The genes are TRBV27 and TRBJ1-1; D remains unclear. The V and J ends lost 2 bases and 2 bases respectively, with 12 bases between them. The CDR3 length is 15 residues. Looked up from germline, CDR1 is MNHEY and CDR2 is SMNVEV (reference sequence). Here the CDR3 DNA reads TGTGCCAGCAGTTTAGCCGGTAATTTCAACACTGAAGCTTTCTTT. Translated, it gives CASSLAGNFNTEAFF.

This chain joins TRBV29-1 and TRBJ2-3; 8 bases are a match to TRBD1. This CDR3 has 14 residues. J lost 6 bases, V lost 4 bases, and 9 bases had no gene match. Germline CDR1 reads SQVTM; CDR2 reads ANQGSEA. CDR3 region: CSVGVAGGVDTQYF. CDR3 bases: TGCAGCGTTGGGGTGGCAGGGGGCGTGGATACGCAGTATTTT.

This clonotype came up many times. The V call is TRBV5-5, the J call TRBJ2-7; D could derive from TRBD1 or TRBD2 (5 bases each). CDR1 and CDR2 from the germline V gene are SGHKS and YYEKEE (reference sequence). The CDR3 is made up of 16 amino acids. The V gene lost 2 bases and the J gene lost 0 bases, with 15 bases spanning the gap. CDR3 bases: TGTGCCAGCAGCTTATGGGGGAGTATAAGCTCCTACGAGCAGTACTTC. This gives the protein CASSLWGSISSYEQYF.

The V call is TRBV24-1, the J call TRBJ2-2; D is undetermined. The CDR3 is 16 amino acids. V lost 3 bases and J lost 0, with 10 bases in between. Germline CDR1 and CDR2: KGHDR and SFDVKD. The CDR3 region is CATSDPRATNTGELFF. The CDR3 nucleotides read TGTGCCACCAGTGATCCCCGGGCTACGAACACCGGGGAGCTGTTTTTT.

The chain carries TRBV7-6 and TRBJ2-1; 8 bases fit TRBD2. Losses at the gene ends were 5 bases for V and 10 bases for J; bases not matched to a gene: 16. The CDR3 extends over 16 amino acids. CDR1 SGHVS and CDR2 FNYEAQ come from the germline V gene. CDR3 sequence (DNA): TGTGCCAGCAGCCCCAGAAGGCGCGGGGGGACTACGGAGCAGTTCTTC. The encoded protein is CASSPRRRGGTTEQFF.

This clonotype was observed a handful of times. The chain combines TRBV20-1 with TRBJ1-1; D gene ambiguous. CDR3 length: 15 residues. Trimming pared 2 bases from V and 3 bases from J, leaving 16 bases between. Germline V lookup: CDR1 DFQATT, CDR2 SNEGSKA (reference sequence). The CDR3 loop reads CSARKSGDRDTEAFF. The CDR3 coding sequence is TGCAGTGCTAGAAAATCAGGTGATCGAGACACTGAAGCTTTCTTT.

This clonotype was seen ten or more times. The chain carries TRBV7-2 and TRBJ2-5; D is unresolved. The CDR3 spans 13 residues. V gave up 3 bases and J gave up 4 bases, with 9 bases separating them. The germline V gene encodes CDR1 SGHTA and CDR2 FQGNSA. The CDR3 here is CASSFLGGETQYF. In DNA form, the CDR3 reads TGTGCCAGCAGCTTTTTGGGTGGAGAGACCCAGTACTTC.

This clonotype was observed a few times. The gene calls are TRBV12-3 or TRBV12-4 and TRBJ2-1, with D perhaps matching TRBD1 (6 bases). The V gene lost 7 bases and the J gene lost 6 bases, with 22 bases spanning the gap. This CDR3 region has 16 residues. CDR3: CASTPTPGTPPNEQFF. As DNA, the CDR3 is TGTGCCAGCACCCCGACACCCGGGACACCCCCCAATGAGCAGTTCTTC.

Concerning this clonotype: Sequence at one end of the junction differs from germline and may be a read error. The chain is built from TRBV2 and TRBJ2-3; TRBD1 aligns across 11 bases. The CDR3 length is 19 residues. Per germline, CDR1 SNHLY and CDR2 FYNNEI. The CDR3 is CAGSEALSVGQGVTDTQYF. The CDR3 bases are TGTGCCGGCAGTGAAGCGCTAAGTGTGGGACAGGGGGTAACAGATACGCAGTATTTT.

This clonotype was counted only a few times. DNA for the CDR3: TGCGCCAGCAGCCAAGATTTGGGTTATGAGCAGTTCTTC. As protein: CASSQDLGYEQFF. The gene calls are TRBV4-1 and TRBJ2-1; D is unresolved. Germline V gene lookup returns CDR1 MGHRA and CDR2 YSYEKL. This CDR3 region has 13 residues. Trimming removed 0 bases from V and 8 bases from J, with 8 bases in between.

CDR3 protein: CASSQQGNQNNIQYF. Here the CDR3 DNA reads TGTGCCAGCAGCCAACAGGGGAACCAAAATAACATTCAGTACTTC. The chain employs TRBV13 and TRBJ2-4, with 7 bases matching TRBD1. After removal of 5 bases from V and 7 bases from J, the junction contained 11 bases not matched to a gene. The CDR3 totals 15 residues. Looked up from germline, CDR1 is PRHDT and CDR2 is FYEKMQ (reference sequence).

The gene calls are TRBV24-1 and TRBJ2-5; no definite D call. Trimming removed 8 bases at V and 1 base at J, with 7 bases between. Looked up from germline, CDR1 is KGHDR and CDR2 is SFDVKD. The CDR3 extends over 12 amino acids. In nucleotides, the CDR3 is TGTGCCACCAAAGGACGCCAAGAGACCCAGTACTTC. It is translated as CATKGRQETQYF.

The chain combines TRBV5-1 with TRBJ1-6, with a tentative D call TRBD1 (5 bases). Germline CDR1 is SGHRS and CDR2 is YFSETQ. This CDR3 has 13 residues. Trimming took off 3 bases at V and 8 bases at J, with 9 bases between the two ends. The CDR3 reads CASSYRGDSPLHF. CDR3 nucleotides: TGCGCCAGCAGCTACCGGGGGGATTCACCCCTCCACTTT.